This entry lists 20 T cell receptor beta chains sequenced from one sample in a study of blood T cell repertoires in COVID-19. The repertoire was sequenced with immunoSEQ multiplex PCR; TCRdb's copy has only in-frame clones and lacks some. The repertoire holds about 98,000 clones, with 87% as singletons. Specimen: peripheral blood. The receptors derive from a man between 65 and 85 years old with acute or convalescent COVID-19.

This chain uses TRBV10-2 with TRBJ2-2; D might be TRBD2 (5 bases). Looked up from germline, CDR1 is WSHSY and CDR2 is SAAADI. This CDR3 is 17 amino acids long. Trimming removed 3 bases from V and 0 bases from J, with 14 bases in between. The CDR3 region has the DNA TGCGCCAGCAGTGACGAGGGCATGCAGGCGAACACCGGGGAGCTGTTTTTT. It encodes CASSDEGMQANTGELFF.

CDR3 amino acids: CASSPGESQETQYF. CDR3 in DNA: TGTGCCAGCAGCCCGGGGGAGTCTCAAGAGACCCAGTACTTC. The gene calls are TRBV11-1 and TRBJ2-5; TRBD2 is a possible D gene (6 bases). V lost 5 bases and J lost 2, with 12 bases in between. Germline values: CDR1 SGHAT, CDR2 FQDESV (reference sequence). CDR3 length equals 14 residues.

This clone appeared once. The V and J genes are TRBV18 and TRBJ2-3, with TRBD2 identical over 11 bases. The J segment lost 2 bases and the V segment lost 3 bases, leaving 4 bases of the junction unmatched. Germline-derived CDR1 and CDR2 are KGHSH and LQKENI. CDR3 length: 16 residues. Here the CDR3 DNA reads TGTGCCAGCTCACCCGCTAGCGGGGGGCTCACAGATACGCAGTATTTT. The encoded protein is CASSPASGGLTDTQYF. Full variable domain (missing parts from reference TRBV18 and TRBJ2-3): NAGVMQNPRHLVRRRGQEARLRCSPMKGHSHVYWYRQLPEEGLKFMVYLQKENIIDESGMPKERFSAEFPKEGPSILRIQQVVRGDSAAYFCASSPASGGLTDTQYFGPGTRLTVL.

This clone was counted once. CDR3 loop: CATSDRTGGGYNEQFF. DNA of the CDR3: TGTGCCACCAGTGATCGCACAGGGGGTGGTTACAATGAGCAGTTCTTC. The chain joins TRBV24-1 to TRBJ2-1; the match to TRBD1 covers 8 bases. The ends lost 3 bases at V and 4 bases at J; junction bases unmatched: 7. The CDR3 contains 16 residues. Looked up from germline, CDR1 is KGHDR and CDR2 is SFDVKD.

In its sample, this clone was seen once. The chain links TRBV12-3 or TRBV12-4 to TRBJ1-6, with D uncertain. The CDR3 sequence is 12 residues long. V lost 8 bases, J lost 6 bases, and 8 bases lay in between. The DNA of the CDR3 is TGTGCCAGCTCCTTCGGTAATTCACCCCTCCACTTT. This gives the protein CASSFGNSPLHF.

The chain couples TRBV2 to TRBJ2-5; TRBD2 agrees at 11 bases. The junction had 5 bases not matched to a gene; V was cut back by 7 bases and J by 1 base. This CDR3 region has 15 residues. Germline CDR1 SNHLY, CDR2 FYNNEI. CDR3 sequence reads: CASTPTSGVQETQYF. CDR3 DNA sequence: TGTGCCAGCACCCCGACTAGCGGGGTCCAAGAGACCCAGTACTTC. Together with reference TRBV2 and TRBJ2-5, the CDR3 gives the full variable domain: EPEVTQTPSHQVTQMGQEVILRCVPISNHLYFYWYRQILGQKVEFLVSFYNNEISEKSEIFDDQFSVERPDGSNFTLKIRSTKLEDSAMYFCASTPTSGVQETQYFGPGTRLLVL.

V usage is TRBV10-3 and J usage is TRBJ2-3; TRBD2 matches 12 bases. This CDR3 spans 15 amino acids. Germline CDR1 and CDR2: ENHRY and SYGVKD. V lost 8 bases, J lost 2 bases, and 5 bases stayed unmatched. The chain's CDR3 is CAILAGGFSTDTQYF. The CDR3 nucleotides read TGTGCCATCCTAGCGGGGGGGTTTTCCACAGATACGCAGTATTTT.

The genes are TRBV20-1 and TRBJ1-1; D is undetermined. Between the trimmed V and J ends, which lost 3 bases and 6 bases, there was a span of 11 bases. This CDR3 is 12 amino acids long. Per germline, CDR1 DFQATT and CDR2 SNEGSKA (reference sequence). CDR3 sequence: CSASQTSSEAFF. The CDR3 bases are TGCAGTGCTAGTCAAACTTCATCTGAAGCTTTCTTT.

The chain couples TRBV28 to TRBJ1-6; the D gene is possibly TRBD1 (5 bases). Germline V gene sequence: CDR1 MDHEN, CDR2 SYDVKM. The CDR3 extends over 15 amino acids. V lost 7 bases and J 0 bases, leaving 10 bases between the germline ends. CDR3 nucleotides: TGTGCCAGCAAACAGGATTACTCCTATAATTCACCCCTCCACTTT. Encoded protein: CASKQDYSYNSPLHF.

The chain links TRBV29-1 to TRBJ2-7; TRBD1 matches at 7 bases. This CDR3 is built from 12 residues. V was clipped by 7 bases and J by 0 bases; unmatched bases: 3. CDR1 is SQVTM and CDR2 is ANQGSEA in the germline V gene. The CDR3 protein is CSARDSSYEQYF. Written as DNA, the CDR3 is TGCAGCGCTCGGGACAGCTCCTACGAGCAGTACTTC.

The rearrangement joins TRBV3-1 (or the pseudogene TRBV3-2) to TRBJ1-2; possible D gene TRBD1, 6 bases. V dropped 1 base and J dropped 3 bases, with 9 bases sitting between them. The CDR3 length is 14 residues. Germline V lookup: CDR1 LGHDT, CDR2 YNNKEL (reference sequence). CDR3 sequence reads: CASSQGTADYGYTF. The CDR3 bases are TGTGCCAGCAGCCAAGGGACAGCCGACTATGGCTACACCTTC.

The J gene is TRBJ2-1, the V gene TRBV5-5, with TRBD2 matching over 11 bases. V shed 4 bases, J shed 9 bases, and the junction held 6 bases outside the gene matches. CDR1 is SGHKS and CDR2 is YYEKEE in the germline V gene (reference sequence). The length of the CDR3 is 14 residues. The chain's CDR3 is CASSPSGTSGEQFF. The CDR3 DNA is TGTGCCAGCAGCCCATCCGGGACTAGCGGTGAGCAGTTCTTC.

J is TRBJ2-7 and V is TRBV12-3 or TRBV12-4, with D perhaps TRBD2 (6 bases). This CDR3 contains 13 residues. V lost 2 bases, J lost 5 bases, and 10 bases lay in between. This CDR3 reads CASSLTSGHEQYV. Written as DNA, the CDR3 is TGTGCCAGCAGTTTAACCAGCGGGCACGAGCAGTACGTC.

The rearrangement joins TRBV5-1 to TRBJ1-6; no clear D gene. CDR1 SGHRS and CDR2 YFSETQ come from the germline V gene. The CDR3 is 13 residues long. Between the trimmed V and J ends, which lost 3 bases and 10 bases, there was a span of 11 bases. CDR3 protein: CASSSGDGSPLHF. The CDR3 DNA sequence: TGCGCCAGCAGCTCCGGGGATGGATCACCCCTCCACTTT.

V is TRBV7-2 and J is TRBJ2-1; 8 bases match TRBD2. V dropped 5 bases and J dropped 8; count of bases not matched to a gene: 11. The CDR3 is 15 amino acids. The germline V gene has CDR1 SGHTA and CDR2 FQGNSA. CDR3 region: CASSPGGFNNYEQFF. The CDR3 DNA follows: TGTGCCAGCAGCCCGGGGGGGTTCAATAACTATGAGCAGTTCTTC.

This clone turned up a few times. The CDR3 loop is CASSISRNTGELFF. The DNA of the CDR3 is TGTGCCAGTAGTATATCCAGAAACACCGGGGAGCTGTTTTTT. V and J are TRBV19 and TRBJ2-2; D ambiguous. Trimming removed 2 bases from V and 2 bases from J, with 6 bases in between. Germline CDR1 and CDR2: LNHDA and SQIVND (reference sequence). CDR3 length: 14 amino acids.

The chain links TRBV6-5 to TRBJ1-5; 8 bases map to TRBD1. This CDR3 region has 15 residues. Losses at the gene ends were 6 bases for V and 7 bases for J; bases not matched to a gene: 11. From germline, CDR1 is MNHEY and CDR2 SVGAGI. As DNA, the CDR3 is TGTGCCAGCAGCCACGGACAGGGAAGTGGCCAGCCCCAGCATTTT. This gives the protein CASSHGQGSGQPQHF.

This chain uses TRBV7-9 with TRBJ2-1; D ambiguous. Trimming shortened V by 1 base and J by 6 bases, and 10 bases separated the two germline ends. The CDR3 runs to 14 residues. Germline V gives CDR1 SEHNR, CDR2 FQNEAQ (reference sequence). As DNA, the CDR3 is TGTGCCAGCAGCTTAGGTGGAGCTTCCAATGAGCAGTTCTTC. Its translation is CASSLGGASNEQFF. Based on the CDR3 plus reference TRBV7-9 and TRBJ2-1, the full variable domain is DTGVSQNPRHKITKRGQNVTFRCDPISEHNRLYWYRQTLGQGPEFLTYFQNEAQLEKSRLLSDRFSAERPKGSFSTLEIQRTEQGDSAMYLCASSLGGASNEQFFGPGTRLTVL.

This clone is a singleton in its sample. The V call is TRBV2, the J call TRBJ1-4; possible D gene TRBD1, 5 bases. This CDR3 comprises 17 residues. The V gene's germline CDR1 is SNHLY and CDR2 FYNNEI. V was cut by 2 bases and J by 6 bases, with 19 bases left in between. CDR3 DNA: TGTGCCAGCAGTGAAATCAGGGAAGCAGGGTATGATGAAAAACTGTTTTTT. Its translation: CASSEIREAGYDEKLFF. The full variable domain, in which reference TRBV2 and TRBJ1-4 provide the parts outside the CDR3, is EPEVTQTPSHQVTQMGQEVILRCVPISNHLYFYWYRQILGQKVEFLVSFYNNEISEKSEIFDDQFSVERPDGSNFTLKIRSTKLEDSAMYFCASSEIREAGYDEKLFFGSGTQLSVL.

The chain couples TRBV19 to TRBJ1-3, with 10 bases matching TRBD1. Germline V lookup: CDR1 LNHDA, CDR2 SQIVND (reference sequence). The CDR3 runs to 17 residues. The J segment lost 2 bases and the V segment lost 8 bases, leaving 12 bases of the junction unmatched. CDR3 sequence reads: CASLNGSGTGAGNTIYF. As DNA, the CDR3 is TGTGCCAGTCTCAATGGGTCAGGGACAGGGGCTGGAAACACCATATATTTT.